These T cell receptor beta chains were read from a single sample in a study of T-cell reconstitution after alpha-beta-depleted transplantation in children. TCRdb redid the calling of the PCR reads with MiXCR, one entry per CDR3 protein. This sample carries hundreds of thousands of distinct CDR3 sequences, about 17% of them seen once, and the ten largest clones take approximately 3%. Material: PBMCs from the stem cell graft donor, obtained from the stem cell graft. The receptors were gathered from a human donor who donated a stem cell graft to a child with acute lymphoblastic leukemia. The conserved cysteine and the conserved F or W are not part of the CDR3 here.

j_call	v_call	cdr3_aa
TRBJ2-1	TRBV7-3	ASSLTGGTRGIPYNEQF
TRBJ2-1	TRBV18	ASSAGTGPNEQF
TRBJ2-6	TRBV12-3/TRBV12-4	AILQSSGANVLT
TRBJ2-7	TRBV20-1	SASSSRGSPYEQY
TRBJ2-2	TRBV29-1	SVEGRGVAGELF
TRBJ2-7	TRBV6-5	ASSYSGTPLFHEQY
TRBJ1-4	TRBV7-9	ASSERTGASEKLF
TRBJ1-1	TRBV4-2	ASSQVGMNTEAF
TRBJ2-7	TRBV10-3	AISEVGEQY
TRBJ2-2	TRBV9	ASSVDPGVGELF
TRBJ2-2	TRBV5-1	ASSPVAGAGELF
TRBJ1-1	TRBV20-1	SARLPGPLRTEAF
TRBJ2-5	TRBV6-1	ASRLGTGVKTQY
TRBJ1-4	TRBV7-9	ASRDAGGGNEKLF
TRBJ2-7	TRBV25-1	ASSGRGTGSYEQY
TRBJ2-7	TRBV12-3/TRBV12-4	ASSFGLVGYEQY
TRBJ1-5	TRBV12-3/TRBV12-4	ASSGQGYNQPQH
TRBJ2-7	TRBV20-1	SASATGSVEY
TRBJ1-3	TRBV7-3	ASSAGTDGNTIY
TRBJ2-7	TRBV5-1	ASSSGQASYEQY
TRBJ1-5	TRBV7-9	ASSAGGLTSFNQPQH
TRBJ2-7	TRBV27	ASSPPGMGEQY
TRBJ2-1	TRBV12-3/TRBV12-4	ASRTYNEQF
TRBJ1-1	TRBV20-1	SARDLEGAGNTEAF
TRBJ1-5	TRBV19	ASSIDDVGAVNQPQH